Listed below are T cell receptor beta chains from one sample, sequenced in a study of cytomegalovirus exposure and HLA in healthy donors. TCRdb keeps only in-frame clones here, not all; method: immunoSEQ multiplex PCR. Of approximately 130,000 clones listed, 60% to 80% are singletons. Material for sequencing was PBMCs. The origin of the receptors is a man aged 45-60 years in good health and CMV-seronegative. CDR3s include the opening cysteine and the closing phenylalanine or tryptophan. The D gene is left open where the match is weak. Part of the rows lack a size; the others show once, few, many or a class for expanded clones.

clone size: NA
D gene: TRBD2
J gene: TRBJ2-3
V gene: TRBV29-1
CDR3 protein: CSVEDLLAGRGTDTQYF
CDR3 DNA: TGCAGCGTTGAAGATCTACTAGCGGGACGGGGGACAGATACGCAGTATTTT

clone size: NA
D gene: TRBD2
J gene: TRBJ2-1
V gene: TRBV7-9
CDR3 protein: CASSSSGQTYNEQFF
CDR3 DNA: TGTGCCAGCAGCTCTAGCGGGCAAACCTACAATGAGCAGTTCTTC

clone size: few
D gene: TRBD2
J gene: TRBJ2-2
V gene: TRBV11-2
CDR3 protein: CASSSIQLAGPTTGELFF
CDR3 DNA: TGTGCCAGCAGCTCAATACAACTAGCGGGTCCAACCACCGGGGAGCTGTTTTTT

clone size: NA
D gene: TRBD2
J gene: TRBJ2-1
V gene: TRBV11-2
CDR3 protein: CASSLGPGLPNNEQFF
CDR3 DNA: TGTGCCAGCAGCTTAGGACCGGGACTACCCAACAATGAGCAGTTCTTC

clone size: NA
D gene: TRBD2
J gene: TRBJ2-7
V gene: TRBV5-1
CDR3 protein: CASSLSLAGTYEQYF
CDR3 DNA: TGCGCCAGCAGCCTGTCGCTAGCGGGGACTTACGAGCAGTACTTC

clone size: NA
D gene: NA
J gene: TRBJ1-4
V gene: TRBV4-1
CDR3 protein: CASSQRIRSEYHEKLFF
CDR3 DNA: TGCGCCAGCAGCCAAAGGATTCGATCGGAGTATCATGAAAAACTGTTTTTT

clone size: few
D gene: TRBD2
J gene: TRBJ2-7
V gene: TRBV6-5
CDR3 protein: CASSEDRLAGIEQYF
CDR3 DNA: TGTGCCAGCAGCGAGGATAGACTAGCGGGAATTGAGCAGTACTTC

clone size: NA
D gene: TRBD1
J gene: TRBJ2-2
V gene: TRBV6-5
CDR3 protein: CASSYRGQDTGELFF
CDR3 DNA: TGTGCCAGCAGCTACAGGGGGCAGGACACCGGGGAGCTGTTTTTT

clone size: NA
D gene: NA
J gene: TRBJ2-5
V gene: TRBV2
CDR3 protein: CASSVGPPAGTQYF
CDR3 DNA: TGTGCCAGCAGTGTGGGTCCCCCCGCGGGGACCCAGTACTTC

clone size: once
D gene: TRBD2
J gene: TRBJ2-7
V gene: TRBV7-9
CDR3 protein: CASSLSGTRGEQYF
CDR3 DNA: TGTGCCAGCAGCTTATCCGGGACTAGAGGCGAGCAGTACTTC

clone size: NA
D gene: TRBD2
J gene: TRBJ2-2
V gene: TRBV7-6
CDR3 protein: CASSFESGRENGELFF
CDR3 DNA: TGTGCCAGCAGCTTCGAGAGCGGGAGGGAGAACGGGGAGCTGTTTTTT

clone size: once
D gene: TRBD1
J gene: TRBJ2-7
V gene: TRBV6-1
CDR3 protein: CASSADRASDEQYF
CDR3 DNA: TGTGCCAGCAGTGCGGACAGGGCGTCGGACGAGCAGTACTTC

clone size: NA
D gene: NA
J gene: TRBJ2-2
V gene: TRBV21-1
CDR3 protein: CASKTGGAETGELFF
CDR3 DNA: TGTGCCAGCAAGACAGGGGGCGCGGAAACCGGGGAGCTGTTTTTT

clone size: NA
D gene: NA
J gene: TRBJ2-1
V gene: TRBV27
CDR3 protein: CASSFTGGFNEQFF
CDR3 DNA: TGTGCCAGCAGTTTTACAGGCGGCTTCAATGAGCAGTTCTTC

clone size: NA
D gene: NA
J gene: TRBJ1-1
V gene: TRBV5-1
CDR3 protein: CASSLLRQHGAEAFF
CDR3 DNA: TGCGCCAGCAGCTTACTGCGACAGCACGGCGCTGAAGCTTTCTTT

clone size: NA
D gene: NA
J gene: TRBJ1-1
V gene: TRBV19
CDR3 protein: CASKDRNTEAFF
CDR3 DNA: TGTGCCAGTAAAGACAGGAACACTGAAGCTTTCTTT

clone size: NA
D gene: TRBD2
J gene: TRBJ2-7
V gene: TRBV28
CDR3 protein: CASRSGTYEQYF
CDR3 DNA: TGTGCCAGCAGAAGCGGGACCTACGAGCAGTACTTC

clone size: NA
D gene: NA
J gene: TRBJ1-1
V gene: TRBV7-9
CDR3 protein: CASSSRERNTEAFF
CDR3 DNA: TGTGCCAGCAGCTCGAGGGAGAGGAACACTGAAGCTTTCTTT

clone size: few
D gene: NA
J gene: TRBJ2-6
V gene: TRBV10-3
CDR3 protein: CAISEGHHSGANVLTF
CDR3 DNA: TGTGCCATCAGTGAGGGCCACCACTCTGGGGCCAACGTCCTGACTTTC

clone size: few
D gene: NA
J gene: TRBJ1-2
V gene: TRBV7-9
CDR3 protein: CASSLAGTRYNYGYTF
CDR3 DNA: TGTGCCAGCAGCTTAGCCGGGACACGATATAACTATGGCTACACCTTC

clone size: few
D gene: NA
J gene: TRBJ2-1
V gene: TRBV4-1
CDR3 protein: CASSQVNLVAYNEQFF
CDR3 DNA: TGCGCCAGCAGCCAAGTTAATTTGGTAGCCTACAATGAGCAGTTCTTC

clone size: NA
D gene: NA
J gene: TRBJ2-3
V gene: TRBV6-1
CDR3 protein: CASSTGITADTQYF
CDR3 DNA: TGTGCCAGCAGTACAGGGATTACCGCAGATACGCAGTATTTT

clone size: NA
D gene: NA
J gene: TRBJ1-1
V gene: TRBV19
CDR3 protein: CASSGQYHTEAFF
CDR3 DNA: TGTGCCAGTAGTGGACAGTACCACACTGAAGCTTTCTTT

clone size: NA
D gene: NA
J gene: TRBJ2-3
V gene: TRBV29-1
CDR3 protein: CSGLAGTDTQYF
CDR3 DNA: TGCAGCGGGCTCGCGGGGACAGATACGCAGTATTTT

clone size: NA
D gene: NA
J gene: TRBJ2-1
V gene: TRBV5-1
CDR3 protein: CASSLKREMDEQFF
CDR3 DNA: TGCGCCAGCAGCTTGAAACGGGAAATGGATGAGCAGTTCTTC

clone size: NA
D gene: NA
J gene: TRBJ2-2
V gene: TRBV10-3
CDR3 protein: CAISQRQGDTGELFF
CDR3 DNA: TGTGCCATCTCCCAAAGGCAGGGCGACACCGGGGAGCTGTTTTTT

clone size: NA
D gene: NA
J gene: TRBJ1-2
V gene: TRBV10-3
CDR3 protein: CAISEGLIYGYTF
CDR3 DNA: TGTGCCATCAGTGAGGGACTAATCTATGGCTACACCTTC

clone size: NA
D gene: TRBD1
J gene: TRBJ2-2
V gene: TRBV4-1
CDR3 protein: CASSQVEGAITGELFF
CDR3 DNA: TGCGCCAGCAGCCAAGTCGAGGGGGCGATAACCGGGGAGCTGTTTTTT

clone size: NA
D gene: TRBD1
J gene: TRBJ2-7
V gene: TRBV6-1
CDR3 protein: CASSTTGVSSYEQYF
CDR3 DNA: TGTGCCAGCAGCACGACAGGGGTGTCCTCCTACGAGCAGTACTTC